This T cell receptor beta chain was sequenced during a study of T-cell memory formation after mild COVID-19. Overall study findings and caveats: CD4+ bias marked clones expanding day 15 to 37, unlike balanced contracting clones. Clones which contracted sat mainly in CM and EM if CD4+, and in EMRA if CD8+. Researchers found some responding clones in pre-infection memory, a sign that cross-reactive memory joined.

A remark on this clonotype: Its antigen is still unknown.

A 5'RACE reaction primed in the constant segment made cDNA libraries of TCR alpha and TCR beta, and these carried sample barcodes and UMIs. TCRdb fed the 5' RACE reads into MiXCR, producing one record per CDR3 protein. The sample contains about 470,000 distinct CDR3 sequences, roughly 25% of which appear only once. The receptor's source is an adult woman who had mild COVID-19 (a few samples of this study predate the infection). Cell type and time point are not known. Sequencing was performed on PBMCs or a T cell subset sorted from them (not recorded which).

Here the CDR3 reads CASSYSGGAPREQYF. As DNA, the CDR3 is TGTGCCAGCAGTTACTCGGGCGGAGCACCTCGGGAGCAGTACTTC. V gene TRBV6-5 combines with J gene TRBJ2-7; D ambiguous. Germline CDR1 MNHEY, CDR2 SVGAGI. CDR3 length: 15 residues. V was cut by 0 bases and J by 7 bases, with 16 bases left in between.